This entry lists 7 T cell receptor beta chains sequenced from one sample in a study of monozygotic twins with inflammatory bowel disease. TCRdb re-called the 5' RACE reads; every CDR3 protein appears as one record, without DNA. Its table lists more than 300,000 distinct CDR3 sequences. The sample consisted of blood. Source of these receptors: a human donor with ulcerative colitis or Crohn's disease, or a healthy co-twin of an affected twin (not recorded which).

The genes are TRBV5-1 and TRBJ2-7; TCRdb proposes TRBD1, but this gene call is untestable without DNA. The CDR3 length is 15 residues. Germline-derived CDR1 and CDR2 are SGHRS and YFSETQ. CDR3 amino acids: CASSLRLGHSYEQYF.

V usage is TRBV7-3 and J usage is TRBJ2-3; TCRdb names TRBD2, which stays unverified in the absence of DNA. The CDR3 spans 16 residues. The V gene's germline CDR1 is SGHTA and CDR2 FQGTGA. The CDR3 spells CASSSGLVPITDTQYF.

The chain has TRBV7-9 and TRBJ1-1; TCRdb proposes TRBD1, but this gene call is untestable without DNA. This CDR3 has 14 amino acids. Germline CDR1 reads SEHNR; CDR2 reads FQNEAQ (reference sequence). The CDR3 loop reads CASSLDSRPHEAFF.

The rearrangement uses TRBV28 and TRBJ2-2. The CDR3 spans 14 residues. Germline V lookup: CDR1 MDHEN, CDR2 SYDVKM. Here the CDR3 reads CASSSGGATGELFF.

J is TRBJ2-3 and V is TRBV15. The germline V gene encodes CDR1 LNHNV and CDR2 YYDKDF (reference sequence). This CDR3 is built from 14 residues. This CDR3 is CATSRDTSTDTQYF.

CDR3 protein: CASSLAPRGGTLNEQFF. The chain recombines TRBV5-1 with TRBJ2-1; no DNA is available, so the TRBD2 call from TCRdb remains unchecked. CDR1 SGHRS and CDR2 YFSETQ come from the germline V gene. The CDR3 length is 17 residues.

The V gene is TRBV14, the J gene TRBJ2-5; TCRdb designates TRBD2, a call that cannot be tested without DNA. The CDR3 is made up of 12 amino acids. Looked up from germline, CDR1 is SGHDN and CDR2 is FVKESK. The CDR3 protein is CASSPGLAGQYF.